One sample yielded the 27 T cell receptor beta chains listed below, sequenced in a study of T cell responses to AZD1222 COVID-19 vaccine. Assay: immunoSEQ multiplex PCR; the TCRdb copy retains only in-frame clones and omits some. Seen here are 90,000 to 110,000 clones, roughly 86% observed once, and the top ten hold around 13%. The specimen comprised peripheral blood, sampled on day 0 of MenACWY control vaccination. Receptor source: an adult in good health.

In nucleotides, the CDR3 is TGTGCCAGCAGCCAAGGGGTAGGGCAGGGGGCATCCCGCGGCCAGCATTTT. This gives the protein CASSQGVGQGASRGQHF. The gene calls are TRBV4-2 and TRBJ1-5, with TRBD1 identical over 8 bases. This CDR3 region has 17 residues. J lost 12 bases, V lost 1 base, and 17 bases had no gene match. Per the germline V gene, CDR1 is LGHNA and CDR2 is YNFKEQ.

This rearrangement joins TRBV5-6 to TRBJ1-2; 7 bases align to TRBD1. From germline, CDR1 is SGHDT and CDR2 YYEEEE. This CDR3 region has 15 residues. V was clipped by 1 base and J by 4 bases; unmatched bases: 7. CDR3 coding DNA: TGTGCCAGCAGCTTGACTTCAGGGGGTGGCTATGGCTACACCTTC. This encodes CASSLTSGGGYGYTF.

In its sample, this clone was seen once. J is TRBJ1-1 and V is TRBV5-4; no definite D call. CDR1 is SGHNT and CDR2 is YYREEE in the germline V gene (reference sequence). The CDR3 spans 13 residues. Trimming removed 0 bases from V and 5 bases from J, with 8 bases in between. For the CDR3, the DNA is TGTGCCAGCAGCTTGGGATTGGAGACTGAAGCTTTCTTT. Residues: CASSLGLETEAFF.

The genes are TRBV19 and TRBJ1-1; D unresolved. CDR1 and CDR2 (germline): LNHDA, SQIVND (reference sequence). V was clipped by 8 bases and J by 4 bases, with 11 bases between them. This CDR3 has 12 amino acids. The CDR3 spells CASRTWATEAFF. The CDR3 DNA follows: TGTGCCAGTCGGACTTGGGCCACTGAAGCTTTCTTT.

This clone was recorded only once. This chain joins TRBV19 and TRBJ2-7, with a weak D call TRBD1 (6 bases). The CDR3 length is 14 residues. Germline V gene sequence: CDR1 LNHDA, CDR2 SQIVND (reference sequence). Deletions cut 2 bases from V and 2 bases from J, with 10 bases between. This CDR3 is CASSIQGSPYEQYF. Here the CDR3 DNA reads TGTGCCAGTAGTATACAGGGGTCTCCCTACGAGCAGTACTTC.

In DNA, the CDR3 is TGTGCCAGCAGCTTACAGCCAGACTCCTATGGCTACACCTTC. This translates into CASSLQPDSYGYTF. J is TRBJ1-2 and V is TRBV7-3; D call uncertain. CDR1 and CDR2 (germline): SGHTA, FQGTGA. V lost 2 bases, J lost 4 bases, and 11 bases lay in between. The CDR3 consists of 14 residues.

The chain recombines TRBV28 with TRBJ2-1, with D perhaps matching TRBD2 (6 bases). The CDR3 has 16 amino acids. Germline V gene sequence: CDR1 MDHEN, CDR2 SYDVKM. V dropped 3 bases and J dropped 2 bases, with 14 bases sitting between them. The CDR3 reads CASSFVGGTTYNEQFF. The CDR3 DNA reads TGTGCCAGCAGTTTTGTTGGGGGGACGACCTACAATGAGCAGTTCTTC.

The J gene is TRBJ2-2, the V gene TRBV6-5; TRBD1 matches 7 bases. This CDR3 is built from 13 residues. Germline V gives CDR1 MNHEY, CDR2 SVGAGI. Trimming at V came to 8 bases and at J to 1 base, leaving 1 base not matched to a gene. CDR3 nucleotide sequence: TGTGCCAGCCGGACAGGGAACACCGGGGAGCTGTTTTTT. Translating gives CASRTGNTGELFF.

The chain is built from TRBV24-1 and TRBJ1-1, with D possibly matching TRBD1 (6 bases). Looked up from germline, CDR1 is KGHDR and CDR2 is SFDVKD. V gave up 9 bases and J gave up 1 base, with 8 bases separating them. CDR3 size: 12 residues. CDR3 in amino acids: CATSTGNTEAFF. The CDR3 DNA reads TGTGCCACCTCGACAGGGAACACTGAAGCTTTCTTT.

The chain is built from TRBV7-7 and TRBJ1-3; a possible D gene is TRBD1 (5 bases). Per germline, CDR1 SSHAT and CDR2 FNYEAQ (reference sequence). The CDR3 consists of 14 residues. V lost 3 bases and J 4 bases, leaving 10 bases between the germline ends. The CDR3 sequence is CASSLDITGNTIYF. The CDR3, as DNA: TGTGCCAGCAGCTTGGACATTACGGGAAACACCATATATTTT.

V is TRBV30 and J is TRBJ1-4; maybe TRBD1 (6 bases). V was shortened by 0 bases and J by 6 bases, with 14 bases between the two germline ends. The CDR3 spans 15 residues. Germline V gene lookup returns CDR1 GTSNPN and CDR2 SVGIG (reference sequence). The CDR3 DNA follows: TGTGCCTGGAGTGTACTGTGGGCAGGGGATGAAAAACTGTTTTTT. This sequence encodes CAWSVLWAGDEKLFF.

This clone was observed a few times. This sequence joins TRBV28 and TRBJ1-2; no firm D call. The CDR3 runs to 13 residues. CDR1 MDHEN and CDR2 SYDVKM come from the germline V gene. V shed 8 bases and J shed 3 bases, with 13 bases lying between them. In DNA, the CDR3 is TGTGCCAGCGCCCTGGGGAGGGACTATGGCTACACCTTC. Protein sequence: CASALGRDYGYTF.

This clone was recorded once. The chain combines TRBV6-5 with TRBJ2-3; no clear D. The CDR3 spans 16 residues. The V end was cut by 2 bases, the J end by 0 bases, with 12 bases between. Per germline, CDR1 MNHEY and CDR2 SVGAGI. CDR3 protein: CASSYRPLSSTDTQYF. The CDR3 nucleotides are TGTGCCAGCAGTTACCGCCCACTGTCCAGCACAGATACGCAGTATTTT.

The J gene is TRBJ1-5, the V gene TRBV30, with a weak D call TRBD1 (6 bases). V lost 0 bases and J lost 6, with 15 bases in between. Germline loops: CDR1 GTSNPN, CDR2 SVGIG (reference sequence). The CDR3 loop spans 15 amino acids. Here the CDR3 DNA reads TGTGCCTGGAGTGTACGGGGGGCGGAAGGTCAGCCCCAGCATTTT. Its translation is CAWSVRGAEGQPQHF.

The chain carries TRBV6-5 and TRBJ1-2; 7 positions match TRBD1. The CDR3 has 16 residues. With 4 bases clipped from V and 7 bases from J, the junction kept 15 bases outside the gene matches. The germline V gene has CDR1 MNHEY and CDR2 SVGAGI. CDR3 nucleotides: TGTGCCAGCAGTTCCTCAGGGGGGAAGAATAGTTTTGGCTACACCTTC. This codes for CASSSSGGKNSFGYTF.

The V and J genes are TRBV27 and TRBJ2-7; tentative D call: TRBD2 (5 bases). This CDR3 has 12 residues. V was shortened by 10 bases and J by 8 bases, with 18 bases between the two germline ends. Germline V lookup: CDR1 MNHEY, CDR2 SMNVEV (reference sequence). CDR3 loop: CAKKIGIIKQYF. The CDR3 DNA is TGTGCCAAAAAAATCGGGATTATCAAGCAGTACTTC.

V is TRBV9 and J is TRBJ2-2, with 13 bases that match TRBD2. Germline loops: CDR1 SGDLS, CDR2 YYNGEE. CDR3 length: 17 amino acids. Trimming removed 0 bases from V and 4 bases from J; junction bases left unmatched: 3. The CDR3: CASSVDGLAGVTGELFF. DNA for the CDR3: TGTGCCAGCAGCGTAGACGGACTAGCGGGAGTCACCGGGGAGCTGTTTTTT.

The genes are TRBV7-8 and TRBJ2-5, with TRBD1 matching over 7 bases. The junction had 11 bases not matched to a gene; V was cut back by 5 bases and J by 5 bases. The CDR3 totals 15 residues. From germline, CDR1 is SGHVS and CDR2 FQNEAQ. CDR3 DNA: TGTGCCAGCAGCAAAGGGGACAGAGCAAGGGAGACCCAGTACTTC. This encodes CASSKGDRARETQYF.

This clone occurred once. CDR3 protein: CASSREIGAGNTIYF. The CDR3 nucleotides are TGTGCCAGCTCACGGGAGATTGGTGCTGGAAACACCATATATTTT. V is TRBV18 and J is TRBJ1-3; D is ambiguous. The CDR3 consists of 15 residues. The V end was cut by 4 bases, the J end by 2 bases, with 12 bases between. Looked up from germline, CDR1 is KGHSH and CDR2 is LQKENI.

This rearrangement joins TRBV7-9 to TRBJ1-3; D is possibly TRBD1 (6 bases). Germline CDR1 and CDR2: SEHNR and FQNEAQ (reference sequence). Trimming pared 3 bases from V and 2 bases from J, leaving 11 bases between. There are 15 residues in the CDR3. This CDR3 is CASSFSGETGNTIYF. CDR3 coding DNA: TGTGCCAGCAGCTTTTCAGGGGAGACTGGAAACACCATATATTTT.

Remarks on this clone: The sample has other DNA sequences that encode this CDR3 too. This sequence joins TRBV29-1 and TRBJ2-5; tentative D call: TRBD1 (6 bases). Germline-derived CDR1 and CDR2 are SQVTM and ANQGSEA. The V gene lost 5 bases and the J gene lost 0 bases, with 7 bases spanning the gap. This CDR3 has 12 residues. CDR3 residues: CSVRTDQETQYF. CDR3 sequence (DNA): TGCAGCGTTAGGACAGACCAAGAGACCCAGTACTTC.

The rearrangement uses TRBV9 and TRBJ1-2, with 10 bases matching TRBD1. Germline-derived CDR1 and CDR2 are SGDLS and YYNGEE. After removal of 0 bases from V and 7 bases from J, the junction contained 3 bases not matched to a gene. The CDR3 is made up of 14 amino acids. CDR3 nucleotides: TGTGCCAGCAGCGTAGGGACAGGGGGTGGTGGCTACACCTTC. Its protein product is CASSVGTGGGGYTF.

The chain recombines TRBV28 with TRBJ2-1; TRBD2 matches 10 bases. V lost 5 bases, J lost 4 bases, and 8 bases stayed unmatched. The length of the CDR3 is 16 residues. Per germline, CDR1 MDHEN and CDR2 SYDVKM. CDR3 sequence reads: CASSPWTSGLYNEQFF. The DNA of the CDR3 is TGTGCCAGCAGTCCCTGGACTAGCGGCCTTTACAATGAGCAGTTCTTC.

This clone was counted only a few times. The chain joins TRBV20-1 to TRBJ1-5, with D hard to call. Per the germline V gene, CDR1 is DFQATT and CDR2 is SNEGSKA (reference sequence). The CDR3 runs 14 residues. The V gene lost 3 bases and the J gene lost 0 bases, with 9 bases spanning the gap. Here the CDR3 DNA reads TGCAGTGCTAGTCGAGGGAATAGCAATCAGCCCCAGCATTTT. Protein: CSASRGNSNQPQHF.

This clone was found once. The chain combines TRBV28 with TRBJ1-2, with 7 nucleotides matching TRBD1. The CDR3 runs to 15 residues. V lost 7 bases and J lost 4; bases outside the gene matches: 12. Germline lookup yields CDR1 MDHEN and CDR2 SYDVKM. CDR3 in DNA: TGTGCCAGCACTATAGGAGACAGGGCCCTCTATGGCTACACCTTC. Translated, it gives CASTIGDRALYGYTF.

This clone has more than one count but fewer than ten. The rearrangement links TRBV7-2 to TRBJ1-1, with D maybe TRBD1 (6 bases). This CDR3 comprises 14 residues. Germline lookup yields CDR1 SGHTA and CDR2 FQGNSA. V shed 5 bases and J shed 3 bases, with 13 bases lying between them. Here the CDR3 DNA reads TGTGCCAGCAGCCTCGGACAGACATACACTGAAGCTTTCTTT. Translating it yields CASSLGQTYTEAFF.

The chain combines TRBV7-9 with TRBJ1-1, with D possibly being TRBD1 (6 bases). Germline values: CDR1 SEHNR, CDR2 FQNEAQ (reference sequence). The V and J ends lost 4 bases and 1 base respectively, with 16 bases between them. The CDR3 contains 16 residues. The CDR3 coding sequence is TGTGCCAGCAGCTCAACTGTCGGGACACAGAACACTGAAGCTTTCTTT. It specifies CASSSTVGTQNTEAFF.